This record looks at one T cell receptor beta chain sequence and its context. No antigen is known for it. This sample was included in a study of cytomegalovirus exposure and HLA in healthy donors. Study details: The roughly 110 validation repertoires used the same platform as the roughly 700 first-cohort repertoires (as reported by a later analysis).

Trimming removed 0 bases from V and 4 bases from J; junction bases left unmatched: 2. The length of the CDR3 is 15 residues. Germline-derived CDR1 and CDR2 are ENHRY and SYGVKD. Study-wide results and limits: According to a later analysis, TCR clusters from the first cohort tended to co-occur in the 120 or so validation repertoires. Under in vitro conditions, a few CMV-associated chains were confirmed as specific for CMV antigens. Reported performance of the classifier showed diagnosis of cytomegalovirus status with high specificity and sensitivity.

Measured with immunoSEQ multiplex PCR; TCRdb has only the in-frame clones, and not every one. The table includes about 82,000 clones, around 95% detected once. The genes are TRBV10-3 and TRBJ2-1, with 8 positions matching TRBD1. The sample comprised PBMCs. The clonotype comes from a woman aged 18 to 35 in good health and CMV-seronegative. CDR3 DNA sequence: TGTGCCATCAGTGAGTCGGGACAGGAATACAATGAGCAGTTCTTC. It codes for CAISESGQEYNEQFF.